Listed below are T cell receptor beta chains from one sample, sequenced in a study of blood T cell repertoires in COVID-19. TCRdb's table, derived via immunoSEQ multiplex PCR, lists solely in-frame clones and lacks some. The repertoire has approximately 670,000 clones, about nine tenths of them found once; the top ten carry approximately 0.25%. Material: peripheral blood. These receptor sequences come from a woman in her late teens or twenties with acute or convalescent COVID-19. Both conserved end residues are part of each CDR3.

j_gene	v_gene	CDR3aa
TRBJ1-1	TRBV27	CASSLRGSTEAFF
TRBJ1-1	TRBV6-5	CASSISGETEAFF
TRBJ2-1	TRBV5-8	CASSRNRNEQFF
TRBJ1-6	TRBV3-1/TRBV3-2	CAARDRADNSPLHF
TRBJ1-2	TRBV27	CASSLEGYTF
TRBJ2-5	TRBV7-8	CASRSGGGETQYF
TRBJ1-2	TRBV27	CASSSSELYGTELYGYTF
TRBJ2-7	TRBV11-2	CASSLDISGYEQYF
TRBJ1-2	TRBV3-1/TRBV3-2	CASRRTGGEYGYTF
TRBJ1-5	TRBV15	CATSREGHLSNQPQHF
TRBJ1-1	TRBV4-2	CASSQKNRDRVFEAFF
TRBJ2-2	TRBV7-3	CASSSPTGRNTGELFF
TRBJ2-5	TRBV7-2	CASSLPTSGGAETQYF
TRBJ2-7	TRBV27	CASSLGSGVYEQYF